This T cell receptor (beta chain) was captured in a study of cytomegalovirus exposure and HLA in healthy donors. Study outcomes and limitations: In a later analysis, at a false discovery rate of 0.05, 16,951 TCR beta sequences matched HLA alleles. Trimming of TCR beta V- and J-genes showed a link, identified in a later analysis, to a missense DCLRE1C variant. In an earlier analysis, productive rearrangement rates for most beta V segments clustered near 87% or 30%. A later analysis reported that several of the most significant clusters appeared to be linked to common viral pathogens, among them Epstein-Barr virus.

CDR3 length: 17 amino acids. Germline CDR1 is SGHNT and CDR2 is YYREEE (reference sequence). Trimming cost V 2 bases and J 4 bases; bases outside gene matches: 6. With regard to this clone: The target antigen is unknown.

The PCR ran on 60 Vbeta and 13 Jbeta primers. Assay: immunoSEQ multiplex PCR; the TCRdb copy retains only in-frame clones and omits some. Here the sample spans over 150,000 clones, more than 75% being singletons. The V call is TRBV5-4, the J call TRBJ2-3, with 14 bases that match TRBD2. The sequencing sample was made of PBMCs. The clonotype was recovered from a woman aged 40 to 50 in good health and CMV-seropositive. CDR3 sequence (DNA): TGTGCCAGCAGCTTCGGGACTAGCGGGAGAGTCCCAGATACGCAGTATTTT. Translated: CASSFGTSGRVPDTQYF.